This T cell receptor beta chain was retrieved from a study of T cells expressing NK-cell markers. TCRdb re-called the 5' RACE reads; one entry per CDR3 protein, DNA not given. The sample table includes 300,000 to 500,000 distinct CDR3 sequences. Sequencing input: blood T cells: a sorted CD56 or NKG2C T cell subset, CD4+ or CD8+ T cells, or bulk PBMC T cells (not recorded which). The origin of this receptor is a woman aged 45 to 65 in good health.

CDR3: CASRSDSGSIYNEQFF. The chain couples TRBV12-3 or TRBV12-4 to TRBJ2-1; the D call from TCRdb, TRBD2, cannot be confirmed without DNA. There are 16 residues in the CDR3.